These 8 T cell receptor beta chains were all obtained from the same sample, sequenced in a study of vaccination effects on CD4 cells after COVID-19. Ahead of sequencing, the ViraFEST assay grew antigen-specific CD4+ T cells using viral peptide pools. With roughly 10 days of culture completed, CD4+ T cells were isolated. Each person got two doses of an mRNA SARS-CoV-2 vaccine, BNT162b2 or mRNA-1273. No antigen is known for these receptors. Repertoires were generated with immunoSEQ multiplex PCR, while TCRdb's copy carries only in-frame clones and drops some. Of 25,000 to 30,000 clones detected, roughly 80% appear once; the ten largest clones hold 14%. Sequenced material: CD4+ T cells from PBMCs cultured with HCoV-229E spike peptides, taken after COVID-19 vaccination. All receptors come from a human donor who received a COVID-19 vaccine.

The genes are TRBV18 and TRBJ1-2; tentatively, D is TRBD1 (5 bases). Germline V gene data show CDR1 as KGHSH and CDR2 as LQKENI. This CDR3 has 15 residues. V lost 3 bases and J 5 bases, leaving 16 bases between the germline ends. This chain's CDR3 is CASSPQNQGPYGYTF. The CDR3 DNA reads TGTGCCAGCTCACCGCAGAACCAGGGCCCATATGGCTACACCTTC.

CDR3 amino acids: CASSLAPGGTYEQYF. The CDR3 nucleotides are TGTGCCAGCAGCTTAGCGCCCGGGGGAACCTACGAGCAGTACTTC. V gene TRBV7-2 combines with J gene TRBJ2-7, with D tentatively TRBD2 (6 bases). This CDR3 is 15 amino acids long. Germline CDR1 and CDR2: SGHTA and FQGNSA. V gave up 0 bases and J gave up 2 bases, with 11 bases separating them. Combining the CDR3 with reference TRBV7-2 and TRBJ2-7 gives the whole variable domain GAGVSQSPSNKVTEKGKDVELRCDPISGHTALYWYRQSLGQGLEFLIYFQGNSAPDKSGLPSDRFSAERTGGSVSTLTIQRTQQEDSAVYLCASSLAPGGTYEQYFGPGTRLTVT.

The V and J genes are TRBV12-3 or TRBV12-4 and TRBJ2-3; D is possibly TRBD1 (6 bases). The V gene lost 3 bases and the J gene lost 4 bases, with 8 bases spanning the gap. The CDR3 is 13 amino acids. The CDR3 is CASSFKGADTQYF. DNA of the CDR3: TGTGCCAGCAGTTTCAAGGGGGCAGATACGCAGTATTTT.

This clone was found a few times. The chain recombines TRBV19 with TRBJ2-1; D call uncertain. CDR3 size: 14 residues. Germline-derived CDR1 and CDR2 are LNHDA and SQIVND (reference sequence). V lost 7 bases to trimming and J lost 7 bases, with 17 bases between them. CDR3 sequence (DNA): TGTGCCAGTAAGTTCCAAGATTCTCGAAATGAGCAGTTCTTC. This codes for CASKFQDSRNEQFF.

The chain is built from TRBV11-2 and TRBJ2-7; 12 nucleotides match TRBD2. The V and J ends lost 1 base and 4 bases, in that order; junction bases with no gene match: 5. The CDR3 sequence is 16 residues long. Germline CDR1 is SGHAT and CDR2 is FQNNGV. The CDR3 spells CASSLGTSGMIYEQYF. The CDR3 DNA follows: TGTGCCAGCAGCTTAGGGACTAGCGGGATGATTTACGAGCAGTACTTC.

The V gene is TRBV12-3 or TRBV12-4, the J gene TRBJ1-1; D gene uncertain. V was pared by 5 bases and J by 7 bases, with 14 bases between. The CDR3 covers 13 residues. CDR3 sequence (DNA): TGTGCCAGCAGTCCCCAGGCCGGGCTTGAAGCTTTCTTT. Protein product: CASSPQAGLEAFF.

The rearrangement joins TRBV5-1 to TRBJ1-2; the match to TRBD1 covers 10 bases. The CDR3 runs 13 residues. Losses at the gene ends were 7 bases for V and 4 bases for J; bases not matched to a gene: 4. Germline V gene data show CDR1 as SGHRS and CDR2 as YFSETQ. The CDR3 coding sequence is TGCGCCAGCGGACAGGGGGATCTCTATGGCTACACCTTC. Translation: CASGQGDLYGYTF.

The V and J genes are TRBV19 and TRBJ2-7; a weak D match, TRBD2 (5 bases). CDR1 and CDR2 from the germline V gene are LNHDA and SQIVND (reference sequence). V dropped 3 bases and J dropped 3 bases, with 18 bases sitting between them. CDR3 length: 16 amino acids. DNA of the CDR3: TGTGCCAGTAGTATGGCCTCGGCGGGTTACGACTACGAGCAGTACTTC. Translated, it gives CASSMASAGYDYEQYF.